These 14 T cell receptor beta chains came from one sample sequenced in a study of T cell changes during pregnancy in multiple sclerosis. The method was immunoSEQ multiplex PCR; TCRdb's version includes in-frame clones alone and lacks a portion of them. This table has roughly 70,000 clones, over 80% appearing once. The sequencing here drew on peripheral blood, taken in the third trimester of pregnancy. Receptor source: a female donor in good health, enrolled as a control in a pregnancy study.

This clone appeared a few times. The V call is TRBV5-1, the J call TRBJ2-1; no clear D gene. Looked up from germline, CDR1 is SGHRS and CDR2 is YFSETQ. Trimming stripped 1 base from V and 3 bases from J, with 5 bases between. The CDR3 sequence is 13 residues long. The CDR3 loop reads CASSLYSYNEQFF. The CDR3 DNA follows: TGCGCCAGCAGCTTGTACAGCTACAATGAGCAGTTCTTC.

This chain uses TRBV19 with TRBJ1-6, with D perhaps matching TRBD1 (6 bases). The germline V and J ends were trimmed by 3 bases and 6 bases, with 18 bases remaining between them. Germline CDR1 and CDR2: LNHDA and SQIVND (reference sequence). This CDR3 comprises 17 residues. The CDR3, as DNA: TGTGCCAGTAGTATCACCGCCGCACAGGGTAGTAATTCACCCCTCCACTTT. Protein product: CASSITAAQGSNSPLHF.

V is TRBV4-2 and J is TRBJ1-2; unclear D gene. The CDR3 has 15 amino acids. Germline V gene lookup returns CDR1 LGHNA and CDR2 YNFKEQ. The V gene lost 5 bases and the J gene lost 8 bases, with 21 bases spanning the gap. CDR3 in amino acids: CASSSNYPEVEGYTF. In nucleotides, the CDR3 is TGTGCCAGCAGCTCAAACTACCCGGAAGTGGAAGGCTACACCTTC.

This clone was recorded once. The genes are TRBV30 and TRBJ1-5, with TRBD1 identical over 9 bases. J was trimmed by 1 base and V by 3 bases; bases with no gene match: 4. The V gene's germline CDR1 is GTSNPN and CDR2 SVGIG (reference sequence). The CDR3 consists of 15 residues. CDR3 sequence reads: CAWSTGQGSNQPQHF. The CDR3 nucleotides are TGTGCCTGGAGCACTGGACAGGGGAGCAATCAGCCCCAGCATTTT.

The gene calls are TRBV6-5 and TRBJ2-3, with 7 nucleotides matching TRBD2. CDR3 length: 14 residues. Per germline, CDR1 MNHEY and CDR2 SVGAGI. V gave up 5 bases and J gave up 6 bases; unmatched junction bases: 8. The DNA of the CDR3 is TGTGCCAGCAGTAAACTCAGCGGGGCGGATACGCAGTATTTT. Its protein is CASSKLSGADTQYF.

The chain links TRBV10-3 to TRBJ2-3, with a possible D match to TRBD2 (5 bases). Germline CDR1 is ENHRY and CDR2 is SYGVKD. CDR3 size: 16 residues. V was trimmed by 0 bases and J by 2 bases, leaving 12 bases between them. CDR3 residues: CAISESVLGTTDTQYF. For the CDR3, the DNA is TGTGCCATCAGTGAGTCTGTACTAGGAACCACAGATACGCAGTATTTT.

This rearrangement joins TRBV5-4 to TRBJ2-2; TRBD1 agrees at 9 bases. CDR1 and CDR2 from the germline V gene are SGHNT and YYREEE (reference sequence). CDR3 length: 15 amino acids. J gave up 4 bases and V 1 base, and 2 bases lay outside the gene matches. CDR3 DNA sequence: TGTGCCAGCAGCTTGTCGACAGGGGGCACCGGGGAGCTGTTTTTT. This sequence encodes CASSLSTGGTGELFF.

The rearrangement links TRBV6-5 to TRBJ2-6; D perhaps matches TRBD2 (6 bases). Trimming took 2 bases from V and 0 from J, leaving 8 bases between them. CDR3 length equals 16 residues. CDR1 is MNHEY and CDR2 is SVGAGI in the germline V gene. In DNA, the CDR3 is TGTGCCAGCAGTTACCGGGAGATCTCTGGGGCCAACGTCCTGACTTTC. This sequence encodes CASSYREISGANVLTF.

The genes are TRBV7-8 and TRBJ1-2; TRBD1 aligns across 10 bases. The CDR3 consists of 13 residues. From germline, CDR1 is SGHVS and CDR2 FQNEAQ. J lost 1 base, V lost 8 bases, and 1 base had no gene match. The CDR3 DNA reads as TGTGCCAGCTGGGACAGGGGTAACTATGGCTACACCTTC. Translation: CASWDRGNYGYTF.

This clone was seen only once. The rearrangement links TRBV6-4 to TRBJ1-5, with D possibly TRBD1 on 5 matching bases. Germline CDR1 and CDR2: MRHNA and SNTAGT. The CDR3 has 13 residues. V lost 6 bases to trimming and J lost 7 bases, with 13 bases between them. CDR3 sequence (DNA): TGTGCCAGCAGAGCCAGGGTGCGGCAGCCCCAGCATTTT. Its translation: CASRARVRQPQHF.

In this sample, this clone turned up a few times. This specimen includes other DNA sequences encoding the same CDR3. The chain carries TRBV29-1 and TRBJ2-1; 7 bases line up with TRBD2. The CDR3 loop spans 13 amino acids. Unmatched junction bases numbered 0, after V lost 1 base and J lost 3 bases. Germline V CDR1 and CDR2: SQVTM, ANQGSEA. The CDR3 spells CSVEGTSYNEQFF. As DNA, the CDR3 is TGCAGCGTTGAAGGGACTAGCTACAATGAGCAGTTCTTC.

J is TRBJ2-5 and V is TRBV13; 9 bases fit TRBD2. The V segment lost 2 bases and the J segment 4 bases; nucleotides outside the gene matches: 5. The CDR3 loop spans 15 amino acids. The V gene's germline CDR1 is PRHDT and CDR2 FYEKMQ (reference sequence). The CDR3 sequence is CASSLISGGGETQYF. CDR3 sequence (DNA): TGTGCCAGCAGCTTAATTAGCGGGGGAGGAGAGACCCAGTACTTC.

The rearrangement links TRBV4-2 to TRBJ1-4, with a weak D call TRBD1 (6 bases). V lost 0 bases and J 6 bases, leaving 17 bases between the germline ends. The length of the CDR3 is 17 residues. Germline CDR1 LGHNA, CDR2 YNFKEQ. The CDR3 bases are TGTGCCAGCAGCCAAGATCAGGGATCAGAGGGGGATGAAAAACTGTTTTTT. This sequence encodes CASSQDQGSEGDEKLFF.

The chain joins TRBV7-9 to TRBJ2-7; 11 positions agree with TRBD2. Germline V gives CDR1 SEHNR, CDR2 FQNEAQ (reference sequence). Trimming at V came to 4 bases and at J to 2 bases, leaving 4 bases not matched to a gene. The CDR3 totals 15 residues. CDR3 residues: CASSSPTSGAYEQYF. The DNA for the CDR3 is TGTGCCAGCAGCTCCCCGACTAGCGGGGCCTACGAGCAGTACTTC.